This T cell receptor (beta chain) was found in a study of T cell responses to AZD1222 COVID-19 vaccine. General study results and limits: Nearly half of the spike-specific TCRs reportedly recognize variant regions that carry no mutations. Most donors were white British and more were female, and clonal diversity was possibly underestimated. Regions 160-218 and 743-854 held dominance among vaccine-associated CD4 TCRs, which spanned spike. The repertoires were collected only after the peak T cell response.

Of note for this clone: Its antigen is currently unknown.

The CDR3 consists of 15 residues. In germline, CDR1 is LNHDA, CDR2 SQIVND (reference sequence). V was pared by 8 bases and J by 0 bases, with 6 bases of the junction left unmatched. The repertoire was sequenced with immunoSEQ multiplex PCR; TCRdb's copy has only in-frame clones and lacks some. The sample includes roughly 190,000 clones, under 95% of them seen just once. The chain uses TRBV19 and TRBJ1-3, with TRBD1 matching 8 bases. This sequence was found in an adult in good health. Source: peripheral blood, taken on day 0 of AZD1222 vaccination. In nucleotides, the CDR3 is TGTGCCAGTCACGCCGGGACAGGCTCTGGAAACACCATATATTTT. Protein product: CASHAGTGSGNTIYF. Full variable domain (remainder filled in from reference TRBV19 and TRBJ1-3): DGGITQSPKYLFRKEGQNVTLSCEQNLNHDAMYWYRQDPGQGLRLIYYSQIVNDFQKGDIAEGYSVSREKKESFPLTVTSAQKNPTAFYLCASHAGTGSGNTIYFGEGSWLTVV.